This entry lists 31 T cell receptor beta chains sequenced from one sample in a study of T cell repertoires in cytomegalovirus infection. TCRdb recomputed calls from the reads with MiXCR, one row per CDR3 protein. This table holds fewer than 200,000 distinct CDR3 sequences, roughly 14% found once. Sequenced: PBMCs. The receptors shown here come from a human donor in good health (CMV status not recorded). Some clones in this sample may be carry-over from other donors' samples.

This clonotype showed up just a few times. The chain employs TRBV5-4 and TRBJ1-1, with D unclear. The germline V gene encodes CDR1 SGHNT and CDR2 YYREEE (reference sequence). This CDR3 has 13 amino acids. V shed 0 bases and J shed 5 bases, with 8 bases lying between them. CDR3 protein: CASSLGSRTEAFF. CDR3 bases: TGTGCCAGCAGCTTGGGGAGTCGAACTGAAGCTTTCTTT.

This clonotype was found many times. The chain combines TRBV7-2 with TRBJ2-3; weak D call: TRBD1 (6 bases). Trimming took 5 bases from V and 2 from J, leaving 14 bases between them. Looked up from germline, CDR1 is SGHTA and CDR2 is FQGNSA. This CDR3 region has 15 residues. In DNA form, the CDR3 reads TGTGCCAGCAGCCTCAGGGGAGAATACACAGATACGCAGTATTTT. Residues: CASSLRGEYTDTQYF.

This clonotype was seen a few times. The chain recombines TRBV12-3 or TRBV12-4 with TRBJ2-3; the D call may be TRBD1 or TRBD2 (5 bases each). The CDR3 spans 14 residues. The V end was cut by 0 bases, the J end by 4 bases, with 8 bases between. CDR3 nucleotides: TGTGCCAGCAGTTTAGCGGGGACCCCAGATACGCAGTATTTT. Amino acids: CASSLAGTPDTQYF.

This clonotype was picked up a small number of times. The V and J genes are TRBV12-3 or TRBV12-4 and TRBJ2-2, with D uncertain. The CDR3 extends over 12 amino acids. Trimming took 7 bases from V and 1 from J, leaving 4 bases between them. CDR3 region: CASNGNTGELFF. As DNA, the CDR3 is TGTGCCAGCAACGGGAACACCGGGGAGCTGTTTTTT.

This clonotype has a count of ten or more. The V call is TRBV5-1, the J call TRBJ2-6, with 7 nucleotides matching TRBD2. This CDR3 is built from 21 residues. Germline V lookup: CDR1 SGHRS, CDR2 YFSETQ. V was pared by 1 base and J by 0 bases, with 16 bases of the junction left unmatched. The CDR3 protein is CASSLKRELPERFSGANVLTF. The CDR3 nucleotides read TGCGCCAGCAGCTTGAAGCGGGAACTCCCAGAACGATTCTCTGGGGCCAACGTCCTGACTTTC.

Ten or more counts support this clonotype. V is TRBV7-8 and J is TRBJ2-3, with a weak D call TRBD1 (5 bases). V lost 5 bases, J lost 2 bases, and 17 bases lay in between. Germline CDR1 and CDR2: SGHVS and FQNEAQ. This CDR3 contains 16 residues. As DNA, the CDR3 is TGTGCCAGCAGCCCCACGTGGACAAACCCCACAGATACGCAGTATTTT. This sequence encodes CASSPTWTNPTDTQYF.

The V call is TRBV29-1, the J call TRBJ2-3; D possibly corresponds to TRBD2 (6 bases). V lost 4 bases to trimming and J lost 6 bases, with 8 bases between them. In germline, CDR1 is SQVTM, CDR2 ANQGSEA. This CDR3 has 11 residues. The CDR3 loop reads CSVGGEDTQYF. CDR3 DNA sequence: TGCAGCGTTGGGGGGGAGGATACGCAGTATTTT.

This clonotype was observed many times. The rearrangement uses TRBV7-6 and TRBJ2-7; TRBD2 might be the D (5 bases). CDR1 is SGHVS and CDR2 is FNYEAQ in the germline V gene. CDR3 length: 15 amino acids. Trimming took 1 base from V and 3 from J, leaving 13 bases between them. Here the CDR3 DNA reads TGTGCCAGCAGCTTAGAGGCCGGGGTCGTCTACGAGCAGTACTTC. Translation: CASSLEAGVVYEQYF.

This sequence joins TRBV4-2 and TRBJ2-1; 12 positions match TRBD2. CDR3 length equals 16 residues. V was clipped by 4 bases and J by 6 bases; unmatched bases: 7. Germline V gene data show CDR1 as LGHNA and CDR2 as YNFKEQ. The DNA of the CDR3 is TGTGCCAGCAGCCCCACGACTAGCGGGAGTTTCAATGAGCAGTTCTTC. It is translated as CASSPTTSGSFNEQFF.

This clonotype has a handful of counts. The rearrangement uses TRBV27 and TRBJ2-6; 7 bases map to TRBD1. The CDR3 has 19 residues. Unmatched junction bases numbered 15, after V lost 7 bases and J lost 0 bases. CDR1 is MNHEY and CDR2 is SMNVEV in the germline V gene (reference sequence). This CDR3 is CASTPGFGQVISGANVLTF. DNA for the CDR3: TGTGCCAGCACCCCCGGGTTTGGACAGGTAATCTCTGGGGCCAACGTCCTGACTTTC.

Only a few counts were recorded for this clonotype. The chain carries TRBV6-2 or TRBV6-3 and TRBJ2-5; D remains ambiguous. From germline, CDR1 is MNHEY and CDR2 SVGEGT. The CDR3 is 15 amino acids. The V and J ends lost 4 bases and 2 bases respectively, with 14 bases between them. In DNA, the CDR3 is TGTGCCAGCAGTTTACAGCGAGACATTCAAGAGACCCAGTACTTC. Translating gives CASSLQRDIQETQYF.

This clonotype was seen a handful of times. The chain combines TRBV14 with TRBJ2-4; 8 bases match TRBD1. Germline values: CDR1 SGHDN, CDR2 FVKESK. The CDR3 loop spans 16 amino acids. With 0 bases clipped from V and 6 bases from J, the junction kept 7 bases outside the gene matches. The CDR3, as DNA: TGTGCCAGCAGCCAAGAAAGGACAGGGCCGAGAAACATTCAGTACTTC. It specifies CASSQERTGPRNIQYF.

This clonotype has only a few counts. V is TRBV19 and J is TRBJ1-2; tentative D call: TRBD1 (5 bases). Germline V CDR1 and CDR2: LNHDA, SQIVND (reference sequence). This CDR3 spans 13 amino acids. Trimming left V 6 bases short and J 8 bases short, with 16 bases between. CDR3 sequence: CASSRGVKSGYTF. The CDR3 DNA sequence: TGTGCCAGTAGCCGGGGGGTGAAATCCGGCTACACCTTC.

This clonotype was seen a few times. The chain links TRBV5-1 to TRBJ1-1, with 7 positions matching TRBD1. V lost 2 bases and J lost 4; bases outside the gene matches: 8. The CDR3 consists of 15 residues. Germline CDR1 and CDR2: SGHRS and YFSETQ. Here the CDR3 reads CASSFDRERSTEAFF. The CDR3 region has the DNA TGCGCCAGCAGCTTTGACAGGGAAAGGAGCACTGAAGCTTTCTTT.

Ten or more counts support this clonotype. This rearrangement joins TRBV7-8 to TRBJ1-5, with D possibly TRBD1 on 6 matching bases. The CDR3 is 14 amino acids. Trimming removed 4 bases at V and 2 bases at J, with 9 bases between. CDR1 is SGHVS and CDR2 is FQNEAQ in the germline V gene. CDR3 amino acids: CASSSGQGNQPQHF. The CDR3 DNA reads TGTGCCAGCAGCTCGGGACAAGGCAATCAGCCCCAGCATTTT.

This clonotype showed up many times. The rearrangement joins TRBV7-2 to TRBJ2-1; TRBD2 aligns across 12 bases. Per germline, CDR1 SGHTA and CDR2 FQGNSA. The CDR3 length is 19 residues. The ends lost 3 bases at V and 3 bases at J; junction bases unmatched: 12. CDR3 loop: CASSFESTWTSGIYNEQFF. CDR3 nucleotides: TGTGCCAGCAGCTTCGAATCGACCTGGACTAGCGGGATCTACAATGAGCAGTTCTTC.

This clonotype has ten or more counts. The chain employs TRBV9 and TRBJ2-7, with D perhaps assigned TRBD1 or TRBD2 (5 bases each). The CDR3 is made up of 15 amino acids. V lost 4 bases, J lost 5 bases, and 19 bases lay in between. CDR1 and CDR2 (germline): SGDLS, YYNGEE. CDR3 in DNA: TGTGCCAGCAGCCAAAGGGACGGGCCCCTGGACGAGCAGTACTTC. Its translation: CASSQRDGPLDEQYF.

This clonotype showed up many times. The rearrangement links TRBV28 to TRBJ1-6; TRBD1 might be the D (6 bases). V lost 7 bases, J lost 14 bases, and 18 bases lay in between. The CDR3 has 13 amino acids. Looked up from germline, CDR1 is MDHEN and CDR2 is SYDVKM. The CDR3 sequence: CASTDDRSRTLHF. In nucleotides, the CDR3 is TGTGCCAGCACTGATGACAGGTCCCGAACCCTCCACTTT. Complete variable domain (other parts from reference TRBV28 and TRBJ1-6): DVKVTQSSRYLVKRTGEKVFLECVQDMDHENMFWYRQDPGLGLRLIYFSYDVKMKEKGDIPEGYSVSREKKERFSLILESASTNQTSMYLCASTDDRSRTLHFGNGTRLTVT.

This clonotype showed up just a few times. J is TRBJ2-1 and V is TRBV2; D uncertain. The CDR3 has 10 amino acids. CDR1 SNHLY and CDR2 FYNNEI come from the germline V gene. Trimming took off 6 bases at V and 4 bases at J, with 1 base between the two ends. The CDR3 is CASRYNEQFF. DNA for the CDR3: TGTGCCAGCAGGTACAATGAGCAGTTCTTC.

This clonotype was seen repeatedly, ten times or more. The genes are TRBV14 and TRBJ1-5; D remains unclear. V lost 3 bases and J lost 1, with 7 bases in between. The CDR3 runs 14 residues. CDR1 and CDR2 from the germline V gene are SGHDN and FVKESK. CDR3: CASSHGGSNQPQHF. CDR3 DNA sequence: TGTGCCAGCAGCCACGGAGGAAGCAATCAGCCCCAGCATTTT.

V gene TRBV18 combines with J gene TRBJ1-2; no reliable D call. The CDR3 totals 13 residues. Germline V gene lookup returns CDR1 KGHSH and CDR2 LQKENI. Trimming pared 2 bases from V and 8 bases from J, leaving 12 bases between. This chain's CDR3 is CASSPTARNGYTF. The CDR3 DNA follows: TGTGCCAGCTCACCAACTGCCCGTAACGGCTACACCTTC. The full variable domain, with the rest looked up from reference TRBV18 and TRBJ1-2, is NAGVMQNPRHLVRRRGQEARLRCSPMKGHSHVYWYRQLPEEGLKFMVYLQKENIIDESGMPKERFSAEFPKEGPSILRIQQVVRGDSAAYFCASSPTARNGYTFGSGTRLTVV.

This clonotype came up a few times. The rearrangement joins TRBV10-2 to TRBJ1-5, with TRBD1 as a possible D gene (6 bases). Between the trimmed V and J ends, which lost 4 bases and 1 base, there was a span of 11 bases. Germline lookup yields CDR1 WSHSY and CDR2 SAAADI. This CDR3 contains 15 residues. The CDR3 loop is CASSVGARSNQPQHF. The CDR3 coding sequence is TGCGCCAGCAGTGTGGGGGCAAGGAGCAATCAGCCCCAGCATTTT.

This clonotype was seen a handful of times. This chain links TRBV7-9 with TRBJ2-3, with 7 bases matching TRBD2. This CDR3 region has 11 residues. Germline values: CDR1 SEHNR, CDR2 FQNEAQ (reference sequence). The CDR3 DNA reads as TGTGCATCGGGGGGAACAGATACGCAGTATTTT. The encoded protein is CASGGTDTQYF.

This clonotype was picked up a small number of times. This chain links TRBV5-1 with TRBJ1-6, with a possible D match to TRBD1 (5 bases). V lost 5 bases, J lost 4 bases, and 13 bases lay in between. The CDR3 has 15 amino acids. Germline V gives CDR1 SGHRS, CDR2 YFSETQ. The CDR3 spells CASSGNQGYNSPLHF. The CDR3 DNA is TGCGCCAGCAGTGGTAATCAGGGATATAATTCACCCCTCCACTTT.

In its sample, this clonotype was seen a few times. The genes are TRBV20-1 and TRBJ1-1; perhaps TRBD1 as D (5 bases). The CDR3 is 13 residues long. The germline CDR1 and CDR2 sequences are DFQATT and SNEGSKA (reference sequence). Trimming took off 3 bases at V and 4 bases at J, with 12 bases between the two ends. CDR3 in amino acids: CSASNRFGTEAFF. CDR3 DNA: TGCAGTGCTAGTAACAGGTTTGGCACTGAAGCTTTCTTT.

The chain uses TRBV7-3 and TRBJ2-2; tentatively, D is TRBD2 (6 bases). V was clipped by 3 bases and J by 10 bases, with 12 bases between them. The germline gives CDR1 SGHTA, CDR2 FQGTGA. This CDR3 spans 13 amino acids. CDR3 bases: TGTGCCAGCAGCTTTCCCGGCGGGGAGGAGCTGTTTTTT. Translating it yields CASSFPGGEELFF.

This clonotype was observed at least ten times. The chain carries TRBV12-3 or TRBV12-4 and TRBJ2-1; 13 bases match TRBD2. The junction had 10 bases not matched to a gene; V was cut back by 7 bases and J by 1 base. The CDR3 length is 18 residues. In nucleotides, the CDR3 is TGTGCCAGCACACTAACTAGCGGGGGGGTAGGATCCTACAATGAGCAGTTCTTC. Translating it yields CASTLTSGGVGSYNEQFF.

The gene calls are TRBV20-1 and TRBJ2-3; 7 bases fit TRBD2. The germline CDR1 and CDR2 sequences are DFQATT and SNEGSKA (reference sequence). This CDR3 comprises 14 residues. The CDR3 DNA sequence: TGCAGCTCTACCAGCGGGGCTAGCACAGATACGCAGTATTTT. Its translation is CSSTSGASTDTQYF.

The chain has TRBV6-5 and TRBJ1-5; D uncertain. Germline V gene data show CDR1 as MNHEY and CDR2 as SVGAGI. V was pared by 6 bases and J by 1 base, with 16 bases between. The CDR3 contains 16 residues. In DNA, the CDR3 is TGTGCCAGCAGCCGCTCCGAACGAGGAAGCAATCAGCCCCAGCATTTT. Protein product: CASSRSERGSNQPQHF.

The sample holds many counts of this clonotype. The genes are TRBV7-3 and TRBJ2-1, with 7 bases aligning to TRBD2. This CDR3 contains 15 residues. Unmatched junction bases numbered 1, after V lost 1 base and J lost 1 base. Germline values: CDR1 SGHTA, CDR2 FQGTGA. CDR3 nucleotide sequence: TGTGCCAGCAGCTTAAGTAGCGGGTCCTACAATGAGCAGTTCTTC. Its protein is CASSLSSGSYNEQFF.

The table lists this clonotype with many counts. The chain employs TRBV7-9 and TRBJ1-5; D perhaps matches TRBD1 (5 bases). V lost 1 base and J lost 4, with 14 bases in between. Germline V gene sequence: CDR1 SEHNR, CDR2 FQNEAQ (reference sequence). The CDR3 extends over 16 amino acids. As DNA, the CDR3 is TGTGCCAGCAGCTTAGTCGCAGGGATGCCGAATCAGCCCCAGCATTTT. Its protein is CASSLVAGMPNQPQHF. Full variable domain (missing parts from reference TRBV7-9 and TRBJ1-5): DTGVSQNPRHKITKRGQNVTFRCDPISEHNRLYWYRQTLGQGPEFLTYFQNEAQLEKSRLLSDRFSAERPKGSFSTLEIQRTEQGDSAMYLCASSLVAGMPNQPQHFGDGTRLSIL.